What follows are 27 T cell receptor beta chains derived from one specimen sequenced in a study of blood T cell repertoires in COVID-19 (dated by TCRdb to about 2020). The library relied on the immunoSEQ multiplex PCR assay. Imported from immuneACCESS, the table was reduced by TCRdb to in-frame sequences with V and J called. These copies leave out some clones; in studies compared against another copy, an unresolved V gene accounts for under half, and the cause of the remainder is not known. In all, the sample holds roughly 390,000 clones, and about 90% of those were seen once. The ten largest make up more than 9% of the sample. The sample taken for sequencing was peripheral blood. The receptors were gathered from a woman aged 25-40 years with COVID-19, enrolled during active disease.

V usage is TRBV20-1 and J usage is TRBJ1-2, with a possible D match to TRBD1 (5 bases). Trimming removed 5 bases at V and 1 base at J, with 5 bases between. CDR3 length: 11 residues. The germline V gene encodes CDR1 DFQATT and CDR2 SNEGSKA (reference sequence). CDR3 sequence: CSADSNYGYTF. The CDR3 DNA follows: TGCAGTGCTGACAGTAACTATGGCTACACCTTC.

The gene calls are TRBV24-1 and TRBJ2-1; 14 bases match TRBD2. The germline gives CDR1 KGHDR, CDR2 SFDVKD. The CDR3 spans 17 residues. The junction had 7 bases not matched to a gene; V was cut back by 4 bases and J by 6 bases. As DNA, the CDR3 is TGTGCCACCAGTGAACCGACTAGCGGGAGGGCTGGCAATGAGCAGTTCTTC. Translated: CATSEPTSGRAGNEQFF.

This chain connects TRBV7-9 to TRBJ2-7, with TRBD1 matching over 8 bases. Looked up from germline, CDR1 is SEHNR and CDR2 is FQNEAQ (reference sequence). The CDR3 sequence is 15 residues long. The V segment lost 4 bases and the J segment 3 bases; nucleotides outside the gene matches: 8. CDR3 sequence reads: CASSSDRGPIYEQYF. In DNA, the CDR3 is TGTGCCAGCAGCTCTGACAGGGGTCCTATCTACGAGCAGTACTTC.

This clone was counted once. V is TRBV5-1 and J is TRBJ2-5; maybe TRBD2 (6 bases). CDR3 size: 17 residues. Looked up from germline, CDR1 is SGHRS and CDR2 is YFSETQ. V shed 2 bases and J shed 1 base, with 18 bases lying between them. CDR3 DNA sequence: TGCGCCAGCAGCTTACCTGATGGGACTCCACTCCAAGAGACCCAGTACTTC. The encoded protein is CASSLPDGTPLQETQYF.

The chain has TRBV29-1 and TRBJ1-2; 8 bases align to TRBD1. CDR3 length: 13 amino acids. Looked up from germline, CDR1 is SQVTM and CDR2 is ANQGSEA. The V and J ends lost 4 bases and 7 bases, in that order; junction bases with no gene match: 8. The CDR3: CSVVPGQGGGYTF. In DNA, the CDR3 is TGCAGCGTTGTACCCGGACAGGGAGGTGGCTACACCTTC.

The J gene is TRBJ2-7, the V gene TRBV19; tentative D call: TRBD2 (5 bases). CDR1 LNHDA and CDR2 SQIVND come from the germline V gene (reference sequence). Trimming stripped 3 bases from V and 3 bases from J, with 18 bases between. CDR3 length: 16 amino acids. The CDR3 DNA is TGTGCCAGTAGTATTCGTTTTGGCCTCGCGGGCTACGAGCAGTACTTC. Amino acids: CASSIRFGLAGYEQYF.

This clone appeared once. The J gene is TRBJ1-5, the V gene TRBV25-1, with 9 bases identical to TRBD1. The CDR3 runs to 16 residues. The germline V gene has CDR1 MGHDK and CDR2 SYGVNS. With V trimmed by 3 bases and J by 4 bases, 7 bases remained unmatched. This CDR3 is CASSDHSGQGNQPQHF. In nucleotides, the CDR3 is TGTGCCAGCAGTGACCACTCCGGACAGGGGAATCAGCCCCAGCATTTT.

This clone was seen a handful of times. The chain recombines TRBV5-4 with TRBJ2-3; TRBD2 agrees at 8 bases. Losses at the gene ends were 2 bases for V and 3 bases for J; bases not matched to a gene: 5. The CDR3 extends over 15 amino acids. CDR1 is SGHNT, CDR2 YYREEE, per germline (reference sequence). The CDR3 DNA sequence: TGTGCCAGCAGCTTTTTTGCGGGAGGTACAGATACGCAGTATTTT. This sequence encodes CASSFFAGGTDTQYF.

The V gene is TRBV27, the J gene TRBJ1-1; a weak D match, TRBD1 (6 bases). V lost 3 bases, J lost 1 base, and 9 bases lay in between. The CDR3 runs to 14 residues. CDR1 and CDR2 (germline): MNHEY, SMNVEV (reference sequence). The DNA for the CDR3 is TGTGCCAGCAGTTTTCAGGGGAGGAACACTGAAGCTTTCTTT. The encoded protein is CASSFQGRNTEAFF.

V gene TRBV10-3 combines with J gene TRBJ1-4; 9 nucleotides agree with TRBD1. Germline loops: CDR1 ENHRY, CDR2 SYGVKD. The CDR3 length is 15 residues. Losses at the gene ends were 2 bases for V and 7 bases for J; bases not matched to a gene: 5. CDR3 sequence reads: CAISERTGAGEKLFF. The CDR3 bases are TGTGCCATCAGTGAGCGGACAGGGGCGGGTGAAAAACTGTTTTTT.

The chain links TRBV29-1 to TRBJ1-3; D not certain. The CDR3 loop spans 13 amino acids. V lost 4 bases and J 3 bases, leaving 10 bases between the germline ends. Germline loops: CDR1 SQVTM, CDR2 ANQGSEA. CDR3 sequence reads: CSVAGLGGNTIYF. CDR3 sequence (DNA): TGCAGCGTTGCGGGGTTGGGTGGAAACACCATATATTTT.

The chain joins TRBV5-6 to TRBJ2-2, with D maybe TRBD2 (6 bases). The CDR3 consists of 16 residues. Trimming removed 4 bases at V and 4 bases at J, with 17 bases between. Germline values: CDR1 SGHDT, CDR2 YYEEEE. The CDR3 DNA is TGTGCCAGCAGCCTTTTCGGAGGGCCGAGCACCGGGGAGCTGTTTTTT. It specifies CASSLFGGPSTGELFF.

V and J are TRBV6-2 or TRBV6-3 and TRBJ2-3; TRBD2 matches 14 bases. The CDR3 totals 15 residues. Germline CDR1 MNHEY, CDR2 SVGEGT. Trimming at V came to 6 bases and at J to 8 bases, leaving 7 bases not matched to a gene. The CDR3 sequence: CASSSGTSGRGTQYF. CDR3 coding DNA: TGTGCCAGCAGCTCCGGGACTAGCGGGAGAGGTACGCAGTATTTT.

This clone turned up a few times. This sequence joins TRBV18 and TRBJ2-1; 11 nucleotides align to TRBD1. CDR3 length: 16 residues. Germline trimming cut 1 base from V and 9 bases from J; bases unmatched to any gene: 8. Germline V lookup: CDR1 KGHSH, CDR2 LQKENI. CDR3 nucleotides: TGTGCCAGCTCACCACGGCGCGGACAGGGGGCGGGTGAGCAGTTCTTC. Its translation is CASSPRRGQGAGEQFF.

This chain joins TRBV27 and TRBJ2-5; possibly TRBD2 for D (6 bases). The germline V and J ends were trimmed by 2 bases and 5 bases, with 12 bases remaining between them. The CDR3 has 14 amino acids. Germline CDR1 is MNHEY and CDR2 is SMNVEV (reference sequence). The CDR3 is CASSLGGAGETQYF. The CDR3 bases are TGTGCCAGCAGTTTAGGCGGGGCCGGGGAGACCCAGTACTTC.

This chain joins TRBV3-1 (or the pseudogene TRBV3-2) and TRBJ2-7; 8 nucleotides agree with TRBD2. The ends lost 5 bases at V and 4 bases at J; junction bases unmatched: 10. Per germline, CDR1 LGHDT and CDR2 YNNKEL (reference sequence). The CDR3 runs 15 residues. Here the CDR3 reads CASSVAGTRFYEQYF. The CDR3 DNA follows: TGTGCCAGCAGCGTCGCCGGGACTAGGTTTTACGAGCAGTACTTC.

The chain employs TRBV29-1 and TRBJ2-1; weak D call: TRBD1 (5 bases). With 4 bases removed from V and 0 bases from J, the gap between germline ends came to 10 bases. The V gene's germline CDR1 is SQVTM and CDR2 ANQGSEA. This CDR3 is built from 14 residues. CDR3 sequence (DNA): TGCAGCGTTGGGGGCGGAAGCTCCTACAATGAGCAGTTCTTC. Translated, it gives CSVGGGSSYNEQFF.

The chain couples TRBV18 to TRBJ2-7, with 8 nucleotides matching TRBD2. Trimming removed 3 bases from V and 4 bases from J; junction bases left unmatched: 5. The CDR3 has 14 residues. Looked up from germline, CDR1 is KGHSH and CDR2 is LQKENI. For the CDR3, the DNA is TGTGCCAGCTCACCCGGGACTAGTAGGTACGAGCAGTACTTC. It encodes CASSPGTSRYEQYF.

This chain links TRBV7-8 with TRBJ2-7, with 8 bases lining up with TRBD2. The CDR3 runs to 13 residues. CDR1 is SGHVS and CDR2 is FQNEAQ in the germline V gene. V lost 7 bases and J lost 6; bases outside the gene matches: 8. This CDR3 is CASTVGGGFEQYF. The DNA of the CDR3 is TGTGCCAGCACCGTTGGCGGGGGGTTCGAGCAGTACTTC.

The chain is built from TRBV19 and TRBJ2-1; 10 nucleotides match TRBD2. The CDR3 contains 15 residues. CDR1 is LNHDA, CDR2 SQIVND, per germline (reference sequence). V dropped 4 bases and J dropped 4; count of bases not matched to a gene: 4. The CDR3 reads CASSRGTSDYNEQFF. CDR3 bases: TGTGCCAGTAGTAGGGGGACTAGCGATTACAATGAGCAGTTCTTC.

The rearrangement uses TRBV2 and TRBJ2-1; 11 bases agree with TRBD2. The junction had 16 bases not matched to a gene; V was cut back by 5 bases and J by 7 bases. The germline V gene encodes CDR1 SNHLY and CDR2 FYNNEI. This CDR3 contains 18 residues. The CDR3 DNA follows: TGTGCCAGCAGTCAGACCGCCATAGCGGGAGGGCCCCGAAATGAGCAGTTCTTC. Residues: CASSQTAIAGGPRNEQFF.

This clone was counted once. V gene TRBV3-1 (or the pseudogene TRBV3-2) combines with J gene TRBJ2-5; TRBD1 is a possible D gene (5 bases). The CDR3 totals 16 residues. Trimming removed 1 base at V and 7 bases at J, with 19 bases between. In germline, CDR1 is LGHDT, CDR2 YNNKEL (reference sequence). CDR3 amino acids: CASSQGFDRARMTQYF. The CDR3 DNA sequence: TGTGCCAGCAGCCAAGGCTTCGACAGAGCAAGAATGACCCAGTACTTC.

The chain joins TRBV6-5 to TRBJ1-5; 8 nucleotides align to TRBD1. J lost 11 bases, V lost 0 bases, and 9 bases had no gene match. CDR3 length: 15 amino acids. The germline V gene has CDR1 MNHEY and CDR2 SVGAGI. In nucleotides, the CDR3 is TGTGCCAGCAGTTACTCAGGGACAGGCGCATCAGCCCAGCATTTT. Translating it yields CASSYSGTGASAQHF.

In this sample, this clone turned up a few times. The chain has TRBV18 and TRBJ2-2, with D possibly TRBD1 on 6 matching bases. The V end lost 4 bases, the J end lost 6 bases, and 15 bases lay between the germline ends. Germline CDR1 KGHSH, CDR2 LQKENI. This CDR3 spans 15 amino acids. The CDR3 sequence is CASSREQGEAGELFF. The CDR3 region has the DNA TGTGCCAGCTCACGAGAACAGGGTGAGGCCGGGGAGCTGTTTTTT.

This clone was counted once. CDR3 amino acids: CASSQDKGDQYGYTF. CDR3 nucleotides: TGCGCCAGCAGCCAAGATAAGGGGGATCAATATGGCTACACCTTC. The V call is TRBV4-1, the J call TRBJ1-2; D might be TRBD1 (6 bases). There are 15 residues in the CDR3. V gave up 0 bases and J gave up 5 bases, with 13 bases separating them. Germline V lookup: CDR1 MGHRA, CDR2 YSYEKL.

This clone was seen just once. The CDR3 DNA reads as TGTGCCAGCACCCTCGGGAGGGCGGGCTCTGGGGCCAACGTCCTGACTTTC. Its translation is CASTLGRAGSGANVLTF. The chain is built from TRBV7-9 and TRBJ2-6, with 8 positions matching TRBD2. Germline values: CDR1 SEHNR, CDR2 FQNEAQ (reference sequence). Trimming cost V 7 bases and J 0 bases; bases outside gene matches: 8. The CDR3 sequence is 17 residues long.

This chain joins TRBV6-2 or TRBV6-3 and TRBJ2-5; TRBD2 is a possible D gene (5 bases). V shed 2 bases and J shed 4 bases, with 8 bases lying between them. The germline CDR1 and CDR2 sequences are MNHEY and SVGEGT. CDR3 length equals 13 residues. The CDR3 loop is CASSYMEVETQYF. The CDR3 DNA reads TGTGCCAGCAGTTACATGGAGGTAGAGACCCAGTACTTC.